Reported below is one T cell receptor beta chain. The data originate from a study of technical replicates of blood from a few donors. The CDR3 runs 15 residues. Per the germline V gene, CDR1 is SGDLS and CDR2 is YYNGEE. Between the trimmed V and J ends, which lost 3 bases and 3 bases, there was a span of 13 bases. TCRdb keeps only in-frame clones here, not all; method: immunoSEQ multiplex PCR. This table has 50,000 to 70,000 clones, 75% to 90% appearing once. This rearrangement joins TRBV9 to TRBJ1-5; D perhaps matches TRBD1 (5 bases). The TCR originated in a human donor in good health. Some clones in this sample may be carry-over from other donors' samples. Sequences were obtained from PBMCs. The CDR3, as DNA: TGTGCCAGCAGCGAAACAGGAATCTACAATCAGCCCCAGCATTTT. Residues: CASSETGIYNQPQHF.